This TCR beta chain was observed in a study of blood T cell repertoires in COVID-19. Study-wide context: Collection of acute and convalescent COVID-19 samples took place in the United States, Italy and Spain. PBMCs, B-cell-depleted T cells, or T cells were the source of the cDNA or gDNA that made up the material.

This CDR3 contains 17 residues. Germline V gene data show CDR1 as SGHRS and CDR2 as YFSETQ. V dropped 0 bases and J dropped 1 base, with 14 bases sitting between them. Original handling: Estimated nucleated cell counts came from reference gene primer amplification. The data were produced by immunoSEQ multiplex PCR, yet TCRdb's version contains in-frame clones alone and is incomplete. The V and J calls and the clone size are those of that table, but D and trimming were determined from the DNA. The table lists 25,000 to 30,000 clones, over 75% of them singletons. The sequence came from a woman in her sixties or seventies with acute or convalescent COVID-19. The chain employs TRBV5-1 and TRBJ2-1; possibly TRBD1 for D (5 bases). Specimen: peripheral blood. For the CDR3, the DNA is TGCGCCAGCAGCTTGGTGGGGCAGGGATTTTCCTACAATGAGCAGTTCTTC. This codes for CASSLVGQGFSYNEQFF.